Following are 19 T cell receptor beta chains from one sample sequenced in a study of OX40 agonist ivuxolimab in advanced cancers. Sequenced by immunoSEQ multiplex PCR; TCRdb stores in-frame clones only, minus some. Here the sample spans thousands of clones, approximately 72% being singletons. Specimen: CD4+ or CD8+ T cells sorted from blood, collected in a trial of the OX40 agonist ivuxolimab. These receptors originate from an adult with an advanced solid tumor such as melanoma, head and neck, liver or kidney cancer.

The chain uses TRBV5-6 and TRBJ2-5; D remains ambiguous. The last part of the DNA fits TRBJ2-7 better; the J call may be wrong. This CDR3 has 14 amino acids. CDR1 is SGHDT and CDR2 is YYEEEE in the germline V gene. The CDR3 DNA reads as TGTGCCAGCAGCTTGGCAATCTCCTTGTACGAGCAGTACTTC. Its protein is CASSLAISLYEQYF.

The V and J genes are TRBV9 and TRBJ1-1; D is perhaps TRBD1 (6 bases). The CDR3 contains 13 residues. Trimming took 3 bases from V and 1 from J, leaving 7 bases between them. Germline CDR1 SGDLS, CDR2 YYNGEE. The CDR3: CASSGGQNTEAFF. CDR3 bases: TGTGCCAGCAGCGGGGGGCAGAACACTGAAGCTTTCTTT.

The chain employs TRBV4-1 and TRBJ2-6; D possibly corresponds to TRBD1 (5 bases). V lost 0 bases and J lost 2, with 11 bases in between. The CDR3 totals 17 residues. Germline loops: CDR1 MGHRA, CDR2 YSYEKL. The CDR3 nucleotides read TGCGCCAGCAGCCAAGATCGAAGGGGCGCTGGGGCCAACGTCCTGACTTTC. Protein: CASSQDRRGAGANVLTF.

CDR3 bases: TGTGCCAGCAGCTTCGCCGGGGACTACAATGAGCAGTTCTTC. Translating it yields CASSFAGDYNEQFF. The chain couples TRBV7-9 to TRBJ2-1; a possible D gene is TRBD2 (5 bases). The CDR3 sequence is 14 residues long. From germline, CDR1 is SEHNR and CDR2 FQNEAQ (reference sequence). V dropped 3 bases and J dropped 3 bases, with 9 bases sitting between them.

As concerns this clone: This may be a read error: a much more frequent sequence differs by one nucleotide. This chain connects TRBV4-2 to TRBJ1-4; TRBD1 matches 7 bases. The CDR3 totals 15 residues. Per the germline V gene, CDR1 is LGHNA and CDR2 is YNFKEQ. Losses at the gene ends were 0 bases for V and 7 bases for J; bases not matched to a gene: 5. The CDR3 sequence is CASSQDGGDSEKLFF. CDR3 DNA: TGTGCCAGCAGCCAAGATGGGGGGGACAGTGAAAAACTGTTTTTT.

This clone is judged medium-sized (0.01 to 0.1%). The same CDR3 can be traced to other DNA sequences in this sample. The chain links TRBV4-3 to TRBJ1-3, with no clear D. CDR1 LGHNA and CDR2 YSLEER come from the germline V gene. The CDR3 runs to 14 residues. The ends were cut back, 1 base at V and 0 bases at J, with 4 bases in the middle. The CDR3 loop is CASSQGDSGNTIYF. CDR3 in DNA: TGCGCCAGCAGCCAAGGTGACTCTGGAAACACCATATATTTT.

The chain employs TRBV5-1 and TRBJ1-1; D may be TRBD1 (5 bases). V was pared by 0 bases and J by 7 bases, with 13 bases between. The CDR3 runs 14 residues. CDR1 is SGHRS and CDR2 is YFSETQ in the germline V gene. The CDR3 protein is CASSLAGGESEAFF. The CDR3 DNA is TGCGCCAGCAGCTTGGCCGGGGGGGAGAGTGAAGCTTTCTTT.

The chain couples TRBV4-2 to TRBJ2-7, with 9 bases aligning to TRBD1. Germline V lookup: CDR1 LGHNA, CDR2 YNFKEQ. The CDR3 contains 14 residues. Trimming at V came to 2 bases and at J to 6 bases, leaving 5 bases not matched to a gene. The DNA for the CDR3 is TGTGCCAGCAGCCAACCTGGGACAGGGCCCGAGCAGTACTTC. Protein product: CASSQPGTGPEQYF.

V usage is TRBV11-2 and J usage is TRBJ1-2; D possibly corresponds to TRBD1 (5 bases). CDR1 SGHAT and CDR2 FQNNGV come from the germline V gene. There are 11 residues in the CDR3. The ends were cut back, 5 bases at V and 8 bases at J, with 9 bases in the middle. CDR3 DNA sequence: TGTGCCAGCAGCCCTCGGGACGGCTACACCTTC. Protein sequence: CASSPRDGYTF.

There are a few counts of this clone. The gene calls are TRBV5-1 and TRBJ1-2, with TRBD1 as a possible D gene (5 bases). Germline lookup yields CDR1 SGHRS and CDR2 YFSETQ. Trimming left V 4 bases short and J 8 bases short, with 21 bases between. The CDR3 is 15 residues long. Here the CDR3 DNA reads TGCGCCAGCAGCGAAACTACTTCAGGGACCCGGGGCTACACCTTC. Residues: CASSETTSGTRGYTF.

This chain connects TRBV7-9 to TRBJ1-2, with 8 bases matching TRBD1. Germline V gene lookup returns CDR1 SEHNR and CDR2 FQNEAQ (reference sequence). Unmatched junction bases numbered 6, after V lost 8 bases and J lost 4 bases. The CDR3 has 13 residues. CDR3 nucleotide sequence: TGTGCCAGCCAGGGGGCTCTGGGCTATGGCTACACCTTC. This gives the protein CASQGALGYGYTF.

The chain links TRBV6-4 to TRBJ2-3; D remains unclear. Trimming took 3 bases from V and 0 from J, leaving 7 bases between them. CDR3 length equals 14 residues. CDR1 is MRHNA and CDR2 is SNTAGT in the germline V gene. CDR3 residues: CASSESPSTDTQYF. The DNA of the CDR3 is TGTGCCAGCAGTGAAAGTCCTAGCACAGATACGCAGTATTTT.

The J gene is TRBJ1-6, the V gene TRBV19; D gene ambiguous. Trimming removed 2 bases from V and 0 bases from J, with 11 bases in between. CDR1 is LNHDA, CDR2 SQIVND, per germline (reference sequence). The CDR3 has 17 amino acids. The CDR3 loop is CASSISAGSSYNSPLHF. The CDR3 DNA is TGTGCCAGTAGTATATCCGCCGGAAGCTCCTATAATTCACCCCTCCACTTT.

The gene calls are TRBV27 and TRBJ1-4; a possible D gene is TRBD1 (6 bases). Germline values: CDR1 MNHEY, CDR2 SMNVEV (reference sequence). The germline V and J ends were trimmed by 3 bases and 7 bases, with 18 bases remaining between them. The CDR3 consists of 16 residues. DNA of the CDR3: TGTGCCAGCAGTTTGGTTGGGTCGACAGGTGGTGAAAAACTGTTTTTT. It specifies CASSLVGSTGGEKLFF.

This clone has a single count. V usage is TRBV4-1 and J usage is TRBJ1-4; the match to TRBD1 covers 7 bases. Germline V CDR1 and CDR2: MGHRA, YSYEKL. V gave up 4 bases and J gave up 8 bases; unmatched junction bases: 16. The CDR3 covers 17 residues. The CDR3 is CASSLITDQGGGEKLFF. In DNA form, the CDR3 reads TGCGCCAGCAGCCTTATTACCGATCAGGGGGGGGGCGAAAAACTGTTTTTT.

The chain is built from TRBV7-6 and TRBJ1-1; the D is unclear. Germline V gene sequence: CDR1 SGHVS, CDR2 FNYEAQ. CDR3 length: 13 amino acids. V was clipped by 0 bases and J by 5 bases, with 7 bases between them. For the CDR3, the DNA is TGTGCCAGCAGCTTAGCTGAGGCGACTGAAGCTTTCTTT. It yields the protein CASSLAEATEAFF.

The rearrangement links TRBV10-3 to TRBJ2-5; 7 nucleotides align to TRBD2. With V trimmed by 4 bases and J by 4 bases, 9 bases remained unmatched. The V gene's germline CDR1 is ENHRY and CDR2 SYGVKD. The CDR3 sequence is 15 residues long. Here the CDR3 DNA reads TGTGCCATCAGTGGGGAGGGGCTTCTTAGAGAGACCCAGTACTTC. It is translated as CAISGEGLLRETQYF.

The genes are TRBV2 and TRBJ1-1; 7 bases are shared with TRBD1. The length of the CDR3 is 11 residues. The germline gives CDR1 SNHLY, CDR2 FYNNEI. Trimming removed 10 bases from V and 11 bases from J; junction bases left unmatched: 10. The CDR3: CAINRGIVAFF. The CDR3, as DNA: TGTGCCATAAACAGGGGAATCGTCGCTTTCTTT.

This sequence joins TRBV5-6 and TRBJ2-1, with D perhaps TRBD1 (5 bases). The V end was cut by 1 base, the J end by 8 bases, with 13 bases between. The CDR3 consists of 14 residues. The germline V gene encodes CDR1 SGHDT and CDR2 YYEEEE. The CDR3, as DNA: TGTGCCAGCAGCTTGTTCACAGGTATGGATGAGCAGTTCTTC. Translated: CASSLFTGMDEQFF.